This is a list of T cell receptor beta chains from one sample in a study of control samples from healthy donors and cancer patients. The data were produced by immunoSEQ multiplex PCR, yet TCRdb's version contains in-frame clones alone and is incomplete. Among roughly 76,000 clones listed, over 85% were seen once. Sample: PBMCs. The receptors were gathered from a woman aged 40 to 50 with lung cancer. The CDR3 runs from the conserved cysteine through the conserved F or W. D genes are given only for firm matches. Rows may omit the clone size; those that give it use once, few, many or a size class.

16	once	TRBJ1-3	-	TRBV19	CASKELAISSGNTIYF	TGTGCCAGTAAAGAGCTTGCCATTTCCTCTGGAAACACCATATATTTT
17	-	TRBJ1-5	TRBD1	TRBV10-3	CAISSADPDRVNQPQHF	TGTGCCATCAGTTCGGCCGACCCAGACAGGGTGAATCAGCCCCAGCATTTT
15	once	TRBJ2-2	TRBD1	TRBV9	CASSEGAIRAGELFF	TGTGCCAGCAGCGAGGGGGCGATCAGGGCCGGGGAGCTGTTTTTT
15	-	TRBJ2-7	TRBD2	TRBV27	CASSATSGGAGEQYF	TGTGCCAGCAGTGCGACTAGCGGGGGGGCCGGGGAGCAGTACTTC
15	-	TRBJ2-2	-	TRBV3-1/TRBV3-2	CASSRGQGYTGELFF	TGTGCCAGCAGCCGAGGGCAGGGCTACACCGGGGAGCTGTTTTTT
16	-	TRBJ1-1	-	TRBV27	CASSPRQELGNTEAFF	TGTGCCAGCAGTCCTAGACAGGAGTTGGGGAACACTGAAGCTTTCTTT
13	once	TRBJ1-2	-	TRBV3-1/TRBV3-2	CASSPGGVVGYTF	TGTGCCAGCAGCCCCGGAGGGGTCGTTGGCTACACCTTC
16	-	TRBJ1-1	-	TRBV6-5	CASSYGGTPFFTEAFF	TGTGCCAGCAGTTACGGAGGGACACCATTTTTCACTGAAGCTTTCTTT
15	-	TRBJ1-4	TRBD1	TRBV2	CASGDRDRTNEKLFF	TGTGCCAGCGGCGACAGGGATCGAACTAATGAAAAACTGTTTTTT
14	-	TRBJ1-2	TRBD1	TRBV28	CASSLADRGIGYTF	TGTGCCAGCAGCCTTGCGGACAGGGGAATTGGCTACACCTTC
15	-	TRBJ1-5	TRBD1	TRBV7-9	CASSRGQSFNQPQHF	TGTGCCAGCAGCCGGGGACAGAGCTTCAATCAGCCCCAGCATTTT
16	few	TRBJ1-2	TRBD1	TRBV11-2	CASSARDRTIFGGYTF	TGTGCCAGCAGCGCCCGGGACAGGACGATCTTCGGAGGCTACACCTTC
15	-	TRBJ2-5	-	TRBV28	CASSSLAELGETQYF	TGTGCCAGCAGTTCTTTAGCGGAACTAGGGGAGACCCAGTACTTC
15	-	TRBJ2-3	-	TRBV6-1	CASSEEGYGADTQYF	TGTGCCAGCAGTGAAGAGGGCTACGGGGCAGATACGCAGTATTTT
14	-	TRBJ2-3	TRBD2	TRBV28	CASSLAGGPDTQYF	TGTGCCAGCAGCTTAGCGGGGGGGCCGGATACGCAGTATTTT
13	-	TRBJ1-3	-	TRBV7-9	CASSAPFVDTIYF	TGTGCCAGCAGCGCACCATTCGTCGACACCATATATTTT
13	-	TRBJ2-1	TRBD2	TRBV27	CASRPRAGAGGFF	TGTGCCAGCAGGCCTAGAGCGGGGGCCGGGGGGTTCTTC
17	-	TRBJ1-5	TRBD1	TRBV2	CASSPVRGRDRDQPQHF	TGTGCCAGCAGTCCGGTGAGGGGGCGAGACAGGGATCAGCCCCAGCATTTT
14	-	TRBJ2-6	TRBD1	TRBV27	CASSNRGGANVLTF	TGTGCCAGCAGCAACAGGGGAGGGGCCAACGTCCTGACTTTC
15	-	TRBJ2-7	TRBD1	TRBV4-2	CASSQAGTGSYEQYF	TGTGCCAGCAGCCAGGCCGGGACAGGTTCATACGAGCAGTACTTC
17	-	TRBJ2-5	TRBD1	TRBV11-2	CASSLFSRDRKQETQYF	TGTGCCAGCAGCTTATTTTCTCGGGACAGGAAGCAAGAGACCCAGTACTTC
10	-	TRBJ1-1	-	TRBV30	CAWTRTEAFF	TGTGCCTGGACACGGACCGAAGCTTTCTTT
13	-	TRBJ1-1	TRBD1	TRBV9	CASSVETGAEAFF	TGTGCCAGCAGCGTTGAGACAGGGGCTGAAGCTTTCTTT
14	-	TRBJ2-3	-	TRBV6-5	CASFASRNTDTQYF	TGTGCCAGCTTTGCTAGCCGGAACACAGATACGCAGTATTTT